Described below is a single TCR beta chain sequence and its context. Germline V gene sequence: CDR1 SGHAT, CDR2 FQDESV (reference sequence). V lost 3 bases and J lost 3, with 12 bases in between. The CDR3 extends over 14 amino acids. Clones were read by immunoSEQ multiplex PCR, and TCRdb kept only the in-frame ones, dropping some. The sample has 100,000 or so clones, 65% to 90% seen once. The data were obtained in a study of blood T cell repertoires in COVID-19. The chain links TRBV11-1 to TRBJ2-7; D may be TRBD2 (6 bases). The specimen sequenced was peripheral blood. This receptor was taken from a man in his fifties with acute or convalescent COVID-19. CDR3 in amino acids: CASSFRGNHYEQYF. The CDR3 DNA sequence: TGTGCCAGCAGCTTCCGCGGGAATCACTACGAGCAGTACTTC. The entire variable domain, with the rest obtained from reference TRBV11-1 and TRBJ2-7, is as follows: EAEVAQSPRYKITEKSQAVAFWCDPISGHATLYWYRQILGQGPELLVQFQDESVVDDSQLPKDRFSAERLKGVDSTLKIQPAELGDSAMYLCASSFRGNHYEQYFGPGTRLTVT.